This is a list of T cell receptor beta chains from one sample in a study of Ad26.COV2.S vaccination and SARS-CoV-2 variants. Some clones are missing from TCRdb's copy, which holds only in-frame ones; the method was immunoSEQ multiplex PCR. The sample holds roughly 380,000 clones, roughly 88% seen once. The source was peripheral blood, collected in a trial of Ad26.COV2.S vaccine versus placebo. All receptors derive from a person between 18 and 59 years old who received the Ad26.COV2.S COVID-19 vaccine or a placebo. Each CDR3 is given with its conserved first and last residue. Fields, in order: V gene, J gene, CDR3 length, clone size, CDR3 protein. Size is stated for part of the rows, as once, few or many counts, or as a class when the clone is expanded.

>TRBV28|TRBJ1-2|13|NA
CASSSLGFYGYTF
>TRBV19|TRBJ1-6|14|NA
CASSLTGGLSPLHF
>TRBV6-5|TRBJ2-6|16|NA
CASSYSTGAGANVLTF
>TRBV30|TRBJ1-6|12|few
CAWGIGNSPLHF
>TRBV11-1|TRBJ2-1|15|NA
CASSQGDRTSDEQFF
>TRBV7-3|TRBJ2-3|14|NA
CASSLSGGTDTQYF
>TRBV4-1|TRBJ2-7|15|few
CASSQELAEGYEQYF
>TRBV5-4|TRBJ2-5|15|NA
CASSLRDRRQETQYF
>TRBV2|TRBJ2-1|15|NA
CASSPQTGGHNEQFF
>TRBV14|TRBJ2-7|16|NA
CASSQEMGGASYEQYF
>TRBV2|TRBJ2-2|16|NA
CASSEIGLRGTGELFF
>TRBV4-3|TRBJ1-4|16|NA
CASSQLSRGSNEKLFF
>TRBV30|TRBJ1-6|16|NA
CAWSGSRWGLNSPLHF
>TRBV27|TRBJ2-3|16|NA
CASSFLLAGGADTQYF
>TRBV7-8|TRBJ2-5|11|NA
CASSPAATQYF
>TRBV28|TRBJ1-5|15|NA
CASSLDWEDNQPQHF
>TRBV6-1|TRBJ1-2|15|once
CASSEASVHWDGYTF
>TRBV5-6|TRBJ2-6|19|NA
CASSLGGQGSISGANVLTF
>TRBV5-1|TRBJ2-2|15|NA
CASEIGHGYPGELFF
>TRBV19|TRBJ1-5|15|NA
CASSPDLGSNQPQHF
>TRBV7-8|TRBJ2-5|15|NA
CASSSRTSLLETQYF
>TRBV9|TRBJ2-2|15|NA
CASSVGVGGTGELFF
>TRBV3-1/TRBV3-2|TRBJ1-4|16|once
CASSQDGGEDGEKLFF
>TRBV28|TRBJ2-3|17|NA
CASSVAGRGNSADTQYF
>TRBV28|TRBJ2-2|16|NA
CASSFSRAGSAGELFF
>TRBV4-3|TRBJ1-5|13|NA
CASSQVPNQPQHF
>TRBV28|TRBJ1-2|13|NA
CASSLTANYGYTF
>TRBV30|TRBJ2-5|11|NA
CAWGGAETQYF
>TRBV7-9|TRBJ2-2|14|NA
CASSEFRGTGELFF
>TRBV6-2/TRBV6-3|TRBJ2-1|13|NA
CASSYSMYNEQFF
>TRBV7-2|TRBJ2-3|14|NA
CASSSTGVGDTQYF
>TRBV5-1|TRBJ1-4|14|NA
CASSLYRGSEKLFF
>TRBV2|TRBJ1-2|17|NA
CASSQKPDRPNNYGYTF
>TRBV7-8|TRBJ1-1|17|once
CASSRTGNLRMNTEAFF
>TRBV5-1|TRBJ1-1|16|NA
CASSPDSSWSRAEAFF
>TRBV18|TRBJ1-1|19|NA
CASSPSLRGATGRNTEAFF
>TRBV6-5|TRBJ2-7|15|NA
CASSYSSAGGYEQYF
>TRBV15|TRBJ2-3|15|NA
CATSRERGGTDTQYF
>TRBV11-2|TRBJ2-1|14|NA
CASSSPTSGNEQFF
>TRBV3-1/TRBV3-2|TRBJ1-6|16|once
CASSQTGSGGNSPLHF
>TRBV19|TRBJ1-2|14|once
CASRKTGGSYGYTF
>TRBV7-8|TRBJ1-5|19|NA
CASSLTARETGSSNQPQHF
>TRBV6-5|TRBJ1-2|14|NA
CASSYRDRVYGYTF